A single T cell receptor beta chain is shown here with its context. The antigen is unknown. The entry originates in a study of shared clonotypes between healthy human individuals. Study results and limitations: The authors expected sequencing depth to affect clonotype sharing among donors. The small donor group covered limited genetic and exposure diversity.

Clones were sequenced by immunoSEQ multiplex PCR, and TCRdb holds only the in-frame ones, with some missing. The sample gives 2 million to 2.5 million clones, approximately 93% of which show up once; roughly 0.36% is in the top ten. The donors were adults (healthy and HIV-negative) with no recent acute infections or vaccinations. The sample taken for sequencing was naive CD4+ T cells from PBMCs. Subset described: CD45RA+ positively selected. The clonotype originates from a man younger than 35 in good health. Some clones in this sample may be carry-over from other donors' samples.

The CDR3 coding sequence is TGTGCCAGCAGCTTAGCTGGCCGGGGATGGGCGGGAAACACCATATATTTT. Protein product: CASSLAGRGWAGNTIYF. The genes are TRBV7-2 and TRBJ1-3, with no clear D. Germline V gene sequence: CDR1 SGHTA, CDR2 FQGNSA. This CDR3 has 17 amino acids. Trimming removed 0 bases from V and 4 bases from J, with 16 bases in between.